This T cell receptor (beta chain) was observed in a study of cytomegalovirus exposure and HLA in healthy donors. The table lists this clone with a few counts. Its cognate antigen is unknown. The PCR ran on 60 Vbeta and 13 Jbeta primers. Only in-frame clones appear in the TCRdb table, and some are missing; sequencing was by immunoSEQ multiplex PCR. The repertoire consists of 75,000 to 90,000 clones, with around 77% occurring once and the leading ten covering about 3.1%. The study's findings and limits: For presence/absence analyses, sequencing depth was assumed to be roughly uniform across donors. With later analysis, a missense DCLRE1C variant became linked to TCR beta V- and J-gene trimming. Researchers reportedly found TCR beta sequences accurately predicted most subjects' HLA-A and HLA-B alleles. 150 to 200 TCR beta chains were listed as cytomegalovirus-associated.

Germline lookup yields CDR1 MGHRA and CDR2 YSYEKL. The V end lost 4 bases, the J end lost 8 bases, and 14 bases lay between the germline ends. There are 14 residues in the CDR3. The chain couples TRBV4-1 to TRBJ1-4; no clear D gene. This sequence was found in a man between 50 and 59 years old in good health and CMV-seronegative. Sequencing was carried out using PBMCs. CDR3 sequence reads: CASSLQASGEKLFF. CDR3 sequence (DNA): TGCGCCAGCAGCCTCCAGGCCTCGGGAGAAAAACTGTTTTTT.